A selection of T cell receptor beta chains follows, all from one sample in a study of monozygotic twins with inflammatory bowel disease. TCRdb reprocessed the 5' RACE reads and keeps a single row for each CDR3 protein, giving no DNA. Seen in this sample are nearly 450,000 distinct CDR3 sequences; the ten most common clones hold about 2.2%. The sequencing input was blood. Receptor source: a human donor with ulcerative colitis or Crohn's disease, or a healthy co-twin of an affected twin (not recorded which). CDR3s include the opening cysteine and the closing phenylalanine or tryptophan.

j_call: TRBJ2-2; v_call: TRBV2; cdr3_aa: CASSETGQPTGELFF
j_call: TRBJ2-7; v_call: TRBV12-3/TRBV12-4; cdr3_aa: CASREGTSGTYEQYF
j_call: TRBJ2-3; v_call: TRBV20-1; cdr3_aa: CSASGRSDTQYF
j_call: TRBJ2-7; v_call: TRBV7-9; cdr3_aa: CASSFDREQNYEQYF
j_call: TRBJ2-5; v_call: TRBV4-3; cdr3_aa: CASSQTAQPWETQYF
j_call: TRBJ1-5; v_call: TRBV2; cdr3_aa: CASSGTYSNQPQHF
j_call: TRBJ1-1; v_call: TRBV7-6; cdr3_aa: CASKRTETNTEAFF
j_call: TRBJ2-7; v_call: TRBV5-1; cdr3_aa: CASSLDPPGQGTYEQYF
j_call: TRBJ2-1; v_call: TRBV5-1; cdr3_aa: CASSSPSSGGSTNEQFF
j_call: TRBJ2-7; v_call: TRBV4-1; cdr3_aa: CASSQDLYEQYF
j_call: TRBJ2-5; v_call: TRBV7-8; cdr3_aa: CASSRSGSLRETQYF
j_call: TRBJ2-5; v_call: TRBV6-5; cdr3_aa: CASSYSTGTGGAFGETQYF
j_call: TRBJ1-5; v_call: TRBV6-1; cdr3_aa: CASSPKTWTGTSNQPQHF
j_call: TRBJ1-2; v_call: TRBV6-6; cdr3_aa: CASSKTANYGYTF
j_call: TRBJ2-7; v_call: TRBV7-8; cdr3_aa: CASSSGQGRNEQYF
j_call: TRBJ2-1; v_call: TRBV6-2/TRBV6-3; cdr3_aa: CASSSLLAGDIDEQFF
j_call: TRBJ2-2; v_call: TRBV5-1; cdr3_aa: CASSLGYEEPTGELFF
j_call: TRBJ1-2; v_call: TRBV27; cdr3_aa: CASSLGRDIGGYTF
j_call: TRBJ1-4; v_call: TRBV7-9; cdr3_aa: CASSLTPGATNEKLFF
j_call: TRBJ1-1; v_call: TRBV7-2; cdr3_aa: CASSPLWTGGTEAFF
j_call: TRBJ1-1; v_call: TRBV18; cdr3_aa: CASSPQANTEAFF
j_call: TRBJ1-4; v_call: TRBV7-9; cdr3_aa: CASSPSVGINEKLFF